This T cell receptor beta chain was captured by sequencing in a study of shared clonotypes between healthy human individuals. Study-level background: The study used three CD4 naive, three CD4 memory, two CD8 naive and one CD8 memory plate per donor.

Trimming pared 0 bases from V and 4 bases from J, leaving 3 bases between. The CDR3 loop spans 13 amino acids. CDR1 is MGHRA and CDR2 is YSYEKL in the germline V gene. CD45RO-negative, CCR7-positively selected cells formed the naive CD8 fraction, excluding terminally differentiated effector memory CD45RA+ cells. The repertoire was sequenced with immunoSEQ multiplex PCR; TCRdb's copy has only in-frame clones and lacks some. The sample consists of about 580,000 clones, roughly 98% of them appearing once. The chain has TRBV4-1 and TRBJ2-2; D not resolved. The sample comprised naive CD8+ T cells sorted from blood. This TCR came from a man younger than 40 in good health. The CDR3 reads CASSQEITGELFF. The CDR3 DNA sequence: TGCGCCAGCAGCCAAGAGATCACCGGGGAGCTGTTTTTT.